This T cell receptor beta chain stems from a study of shared clonotypes between healthy human individuals. Germline trimming cut 5 bases from V and 3 bases from J; bases unmatched to any gene: 5. The germline CDR1 and CDR2 sequences are SGHVS and FQNEAQ. The CDR3 spans 15 residues. TCRdb's copy holds only in-frame clones and misses some; the assay was immunoSEQ multiplex PCR. Of 950,000 to 1,300,000 clones in the sample, more than 65% were seen once. This clonotype originated in a man aged 18 to 30 in good health. This chain links TRBV7-8 with TRBJ2-7; 12 bases match TRBD2. The specimen was memory CD4+ T cells sorted from blood. Documented subset: CD45RA-negative fraction. The CDR3: CASSALAGGLYEQYF. CDR3 DNA sequence: TGTGCCAGCAGCGCTCTAGCGGGGGGGCTCTACGAGCAGTACTTC. Full variable domain (remainder filled in from reference TRBV7-8 and TRBJ2-7): GAGVSQSPRYKVAKRGQDVALRCDPISGHVSLFWYQQALGQGPEFLTYFQNEAQLDKSGLPSDRFFAERPEGSVSTLKIQRTQQEDSAVYLCASSALAGGLYEQYFGPGTRLTVT.